A selection of T cell receptor beta chains follows, all from one sample in a study of shared clonotypes between healthy human individuals. Generated by immunoSEQ multiplex PCR, the TCRdb table keeps only in-frame clones and is missing some. The table records about 1 million clones, 65% to 80% of them present only once. Sequencing input: memory CD4+ T cells sorted from blood. These receptors were taken from a man younger than 35 in good health. CDR3s include the opening cysteine and the closing phenylalanine or tryptophan. D genes are given only for firm matches. Not every row has a clone size; where given, it reads once, few, many or a size class.

TRBJ2-7	TRBD1	-	TRBV5-1	CASSVDRGHYEQYF	TGCGCCAGCAGCGTGGACAGGGGGCACTACGAGCAGTACTTC
TRBJ2-2	TRBD1	-	TRBV7-2	CASSPRTGLAGELFF	TGTGCCAGCAGCCCCCGGACAGGGCTGGCCGGGGAGCTGTTTTTT
TRBJ1-2	TRBD1	-	TRBV5-1	CASSLDATGGADYGYTF	TGCGCCAGCAGCTTGGACGCTACAGGGGGCGCCGACTATGGCTACACCTTC
TRBJ1-1	-	-	TRBV9	CASSVGVGTEAFF	TGTGCCAGCAGCGTAGGTGTAGGGACTGAAGCTTTCTTT
TRBJ1-1	TRBD1	-	TRBV6-5	CASTRTGGTEAFF	TGTGCCAGCACCCGGACAGGGGGCACTGAAGCTTTCTTT
TRBJ2-7	-	-	TRBV13	CASKQGQAYEQYF	TGTGCCAGCAAGCAGGGTCAGGCCTACGAGCAGTACTTC
TRBJ1-2	-	-	TRBV15	CATSRDSSGAYGYTF	TGTGCCACCAGCAGAGATTCGTCCGGCGCCTATGGCTACACCTTC
TRBJ2-7	TRBD2	-	TRBV4-1	CASSQGEGGRGSEQYF	TGCGCCAGCAGCCAAGGAGAGGGCGGGAGAGGCTCCGAGCAGTACTTC
TRBJ1-3	-	once	TRBV18	CASSPPTGGYSGNTIYF	TGTGCCAGCTCACCGCCCACGGGTGGGTACTCTGGAAACACCATATATTTT
TRBJ2-5	-	once	TRBV5-1	CASSPGTSQETQYF	TGCGCCAGCAGCCCGGGGACAAGCCAAGAGACCCAGTACTTC
TRBJ1-2	-	many	TRBV5-4	CASSLVARANYGYTF	TGTGCCAGCAGCTTGGTCGCCCGCGCTAACTATGGCTACACCTTC
TRBJ2-3	TRBD2	few	TRBV9	CASSVSSGSTDTQYF	TGTGCCAGCAGCGTATCTAGCGGGAGCACAGATACGCAGTATTTT
TRBJ2-7	-	-	TRBV5-1	CASSPGLPTIYEQYF	TGCGCCAGCAGCCCGGGTTTGCCAACAATCTACGAGCAGTACTTC
TRBJ1-5	-	-	TRBV30	CAWSRGLGGNQPQHF	TGTGCCTGGAGCCGGGGGCTCGGGGGCAATCAGCCCCAGCATTTT
TRBJ2-7	TRBD1	-	TRBV5-1	CASSPQTGQYEQYF	TGCGCCAGCAGCCCGCAGACAGGGCAATACGAGCAGTACTTC
TRBJ2-7	TRBD2	-	TRBV2	CASRGERASYEQYF	TGTGCCAGCCGGGGGGAGCGGGCCTCCTACGAGCAGTACTTC
TRBJ1-1	TRBD1	-	TRBV28	CASSANRWTGGTEAFF	TGTGCCAGCAGTGCGAACCGGTGGACAGGGGGCACTGAAGCTTTCTTT
TRBJ2-7	-	-	TRBV28	CASSPEDVEQYF	TGTGCCAGCAGTCCTGAAGATGTCGAGCAGTACTTC
TRBJ1-2	-	-	TRBV9	CASSVDPGMRGYTF	TGTGCCAGCAGCGTAGATCCGGGAATGAGGGGCTACACCTTC
TRBJ1-5	TRBD1	-	TRBV5-4	CASSIQGANQPQHF	TGTGCCAGCAGCATACAGGGGGCAAACCAGCCCCAGCATTTT
TRBJ2-7	TRBD1	-	TRBV7-9	CASSARTGGSYEQYF	TGTGCCAGCAGCGCTCGGACAGGGGGCTCCTACGAGCAGTACTTC
TRBJ2-3	-	-	TRBV7-9	CASSAQRASTDTQYF	TGTGCCAGCAGCGCGCAGCGGGCTAGCACAGATACGCAGTATTTT